This entry is about one T cell receptor beta chain. This clonotype has just a few counts. The antigen it recognizes is unknown. No base qualities exist here, and no much larger clone lies one base off it. The sample belongs to a study of T cell repertoires in cytomegalovirus infection (dated by TCRdb to the late 2010s). A note on the overall study: The HLA type of each donor mattered for the analysis, because public TCR beta signatures pointed to carriage of CMV infection along with the matching HLA type.

Beyond this particular receptor, the publication reports: The ex vivo response was dominated by HLA-C-restricted CMV-specific TCR beta clonotypes, which also provided the single most frequent clonotype in two of eight donors. Carriers of CMV infection plus the relevant HLA type were discriminated by the cumulative frequency of public TCR beta family members in the study cohort and in an independent roughly 370-donor cohort.

V trim: 6 bases; J trim: 3 bases; unmatched bases: 9. According to the germline V gene, CDR1 reads MDHEN and CDR2 reads SYDVKM. Inclusive of the bounding cysteine and phenylalanine, the CDR3 is 16 residues long. This entry keeps only the CDR3 DNA: 48 bases, framed from base 1. The sequencer listed for this sample is Illumina HiSeq 1500. TCRdb handled the public reads itself, with Q25 trimming in fastp and clone calling in MiXCR, and kept productive beta chains. Merged by CDR3 protein, the rows form single entries marked with the most common genes and DNA. The sample records just under 300,000 distinct CDR3 sequences, 9.6% of which are singletons. The ten largest clonotypes hold around 2.4% of the sample.

The origin of this receptor is a human donor in good health (CMV status not recorded). Some clones in this sample may be carry-over from other donors' samples. The chain is encoded by TRBV28 joined to TRBJ1-5; TRBD1 agrees with 9 junctional bases. The sample taken for sequencing was PBMCs. The CDR3 here reads CASRYQGQGNNQPQHF. DNA sequence: TGTGCCAGCAGGTATCAGGGACAGGGCAACAATCAGCCCCAGCATTTT.